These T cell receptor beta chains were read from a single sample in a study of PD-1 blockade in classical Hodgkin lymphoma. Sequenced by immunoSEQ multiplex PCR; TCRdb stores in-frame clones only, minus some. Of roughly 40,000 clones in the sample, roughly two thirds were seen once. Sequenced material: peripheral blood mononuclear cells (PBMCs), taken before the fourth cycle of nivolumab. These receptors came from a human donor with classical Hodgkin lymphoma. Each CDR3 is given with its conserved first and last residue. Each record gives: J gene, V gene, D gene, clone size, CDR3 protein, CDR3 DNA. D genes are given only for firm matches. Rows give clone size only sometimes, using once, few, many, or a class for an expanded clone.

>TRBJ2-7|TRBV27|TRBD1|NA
CASSFTGGYEQYF
TGTGCCAGCAGTTTCACAGGGGGCTACGAGCAGTACTTC
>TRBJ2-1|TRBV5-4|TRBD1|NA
CASSTPHPGQTLLNEQFF
TGTGCCAGCAGCACCCCGCACCCGGGACAGACTCTCTTGAATGAGCAGTTCTTC
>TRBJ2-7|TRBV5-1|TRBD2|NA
CASSLDPSGASGGQYF
TGCGCCAGCAGCTTGGATCCTAGCGGGGCGTCTGGTGGGCAGTACTTC
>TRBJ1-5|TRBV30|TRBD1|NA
CAWRLGTGGNQPQHF
TGTGCCTGGAGGCTCGGGACAGGAGGAAATCAGCCCCAGCATTTT
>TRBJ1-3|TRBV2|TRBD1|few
CASSETDRVGNTIYF
TGTGCCAGCAGTGAGACAGACAGGGTTGGAAACACCATATATTTT
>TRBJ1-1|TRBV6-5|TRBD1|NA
CASSRAGGTEAFF
TGTGCCAGCAGTAGGGCAGGGGGCACTGAAGCTTTCTTT
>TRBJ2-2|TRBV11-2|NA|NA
CASSGRGNTGELFF
TGTGCCAGCAGCGGCAGGGGAAACACCGGGGAGCTGTTTTTT
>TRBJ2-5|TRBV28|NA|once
CASAPPGEGQETQYF
TGTGCCAGCGCCCCGCCAGGGGAAGGGCAAGAGACCCAGTACTTC
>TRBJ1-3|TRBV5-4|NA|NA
CASSFSLGPGNTIYF
TGTGCCAGCAGCTTTTCTCTGGGCCCCGGAAACACCATATATTTT
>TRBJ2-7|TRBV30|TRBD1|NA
CAWSVRDSYFIRGSYEQYF
TGTGCCTGGAGTGTAAGGGACAGTTACTTTATAAGGGGCTCCTACGAGCAGTACTTC
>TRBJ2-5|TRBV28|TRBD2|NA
CASSWEGTQYF
TGTGCCAGCAGTTGGGAGGGGACCCAGTACTTC
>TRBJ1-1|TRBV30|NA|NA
CAWSGNLRVPLTEAFF
TGTGCCTGGAGTGGGAATCTTCGGGTACCCCTTACTGAAGCTTTCTTT
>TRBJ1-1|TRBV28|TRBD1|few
CASSLSGQGLMNTEAFF
TGTGCCAGCAGTTTATCAGGACAGGGCCTCATGAACACTGAAGCTTTCTTT
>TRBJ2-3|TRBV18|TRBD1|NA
CASSSRTGGERDTQYF
TGTGCCAGCTCATCGAGGACAGGGGGGGAGCGAGATACGCAGTATTTT
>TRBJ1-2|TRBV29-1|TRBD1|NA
CSVDAQGKYGYTF
TGCAGCGTTGATGCACAGGGGAAATATGGCTACACCTTC
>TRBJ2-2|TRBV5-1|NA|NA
CASSLNGELFF
TGCGCCAGCAGCTTGAACGGGGAGCTGTTTTTT
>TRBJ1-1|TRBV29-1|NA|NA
CSVDPDRNTEAFF
TGCAGCGTTGATCCTGACAGGAACACTGAAGCTTTCTTT
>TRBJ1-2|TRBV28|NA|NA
CASSWAGDYGYTF
TGTGCCAGCAGTTGGGCAGGCGACTATGGCTACACCTTC
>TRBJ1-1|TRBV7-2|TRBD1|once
CASSPRGAGTEAFF
TGTGCCAGCAGCCCCAGGGGGGCAGGTACTGAAGCTTTCTTT
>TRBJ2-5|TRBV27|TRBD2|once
CASSPQGLAGGRETQYF
TGTGCCAGCAGTCCCCAGGGACTAGCGGGAGGCCGGGAGACCCAGTACTTC
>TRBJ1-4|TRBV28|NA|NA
CASSLWGSQNEKLFF
TGTGCCAGCAGTTTATGGGGGTCCCAGAATGAAAAACTGTTTTTT
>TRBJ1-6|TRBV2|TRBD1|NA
CAISGTGNSPLHF
TGTGCCATATCCGGGACAGGGAATTCACCCCTCCACTTT
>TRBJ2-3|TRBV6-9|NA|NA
CASSYSKQHAISTDTQYF
TGTGCCAGCAGTTATTCGAAACAGCATGCCATTAGCACAGATACGCAGTATTTT
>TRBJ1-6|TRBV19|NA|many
CASSISVRNSPLHF
TGTGCCAGTAGTATAAGCGTCCGTAATTCACCCCTCCACTTT
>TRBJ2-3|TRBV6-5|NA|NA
CASRDTKTSTDTQYF
TGTGCCAGCAGAGATACAAAAACCTCCACAGATACGCAGTATTTT
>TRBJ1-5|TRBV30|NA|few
CAWSGRGGNQPQHF
TGTGCCTGGAGTGGTCGGGGGGGCAATCAGCCCCAGCATTTT
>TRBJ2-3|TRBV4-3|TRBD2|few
CASSRWRGLQSTDTQYF
TGCGCCAGCAGCCGTTGGCGGGGGTTACAAAGCACAGATACGCAGTATTTT
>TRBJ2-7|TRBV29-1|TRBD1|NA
CSVEVGQGHGEQYF
TGCAGCGTTGAGGTTGGACAGGGGCACGGCGAGCAGTACTTC
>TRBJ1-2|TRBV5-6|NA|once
CASSPGGTTIYGYTF
TGTGCCAGCAGCCCGGGGGGGACCACGATCTATGGCTACACCTTC
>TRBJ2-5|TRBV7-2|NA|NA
CASSLGAFQETQYF
TGTGCCAGCAGCTTAGGGGCCTTTCAAGAGACCCAGTACTTC
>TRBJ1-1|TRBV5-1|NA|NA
CASSLMGGTEAFF
TGCGCCAGCAGCTTGATGGGGGGAACTGAAGCTTTCTTT
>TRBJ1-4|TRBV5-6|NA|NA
CASSAGGPTNEKLFF
TGTGCCAGCAGTGCTGGCGGTCCAACTAATGAAAAACTGTTTTTT
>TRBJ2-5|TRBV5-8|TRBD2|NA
CASSTGLAGVQETQYF
TGTGCCAGCAGCACAGGACTAGCGGGGGTCCAAGAGACCCAGTACTTC
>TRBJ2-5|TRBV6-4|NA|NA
CASIPEAPTFQETQYF
TGTGCCAGCATCCCAGAGGCCCCGACATTTCAAGAGACCCAGTACTTC
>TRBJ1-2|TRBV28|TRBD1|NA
CASSFEGARANYGYTF
TGTGCCAGCAGTTTTGAGGGGGCGCGGGCTAACTATGGCTACACCTTC
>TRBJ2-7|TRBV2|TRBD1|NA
CASSEEGGAAYEQYF
TGTGCCAGCAGTGAAGAAGGGGGCGCGGCGTACGAGCAGTACTTC
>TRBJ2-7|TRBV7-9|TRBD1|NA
CASSHHLDRDEQYF
TGTGCCAGCAGCCACCACTTGGACAGGGACGAGCAGTACTTC
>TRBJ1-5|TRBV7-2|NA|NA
CASSPGGAYQPQHF
TGTGCCAGCAGCCCCGGGGGGGCGTATCAGCCCCAGCATTTT
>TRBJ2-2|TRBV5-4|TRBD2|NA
CASSLGFPSSGGGELFF
TGTGCCAGCAGCTTGGGGTTCCCTTCTAGCGGTGGCGGGGAGCTGTTTTTT
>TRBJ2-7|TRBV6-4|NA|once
CASTDLTQDGDFLYEQYF
TGTGCCAGCACCGACCTGACCCAGGACGGGGACTTCCTCTACGAGCAGTACTTC
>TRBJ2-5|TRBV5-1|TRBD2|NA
CASSFLAGGVQETQYF
TGCGCCAGCAGCTTCCTAGCGGGGGGAGTTCAAGAGACCCAGTACTTC
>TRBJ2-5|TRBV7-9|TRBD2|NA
CASSLVSGLPQETQYF
TGTGCCAGCAGCTTAGTTTCGGGACTACCACAAGAGACCCAGTACTTC
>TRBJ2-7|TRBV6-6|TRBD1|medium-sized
CASSYPSGTGPYEQYF
TGTGCCAGCAGTTACCCCTCCGGGACAGGGCCCTACGAGCAGTACTTC
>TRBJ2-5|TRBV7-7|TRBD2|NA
CASSLSGVRGETQYF
TGTGCCAGCAGCCTTAGCGGGGTCCGGGGAGAGACCCAGTACTTC
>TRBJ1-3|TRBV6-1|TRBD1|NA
CASSETYGQGAGNTIYF
TGTGCCAGCAGTGAGACCTATGGACAGGGGGCTGGAAACACCATATATTTT